This is a list of T cell receptor beta chains from one sample in a study of T-cell memory formation after mild COVID-19. TCRdb itself ran the 5' RACE reads through MiXCR, one entry per CDR3 protein. In the table there are about 190,000 distinct CDR3 sequences, about a sixth of which are singletons. The sequencing input was PBMCs or a T cell subset sorted from them (not recorded which). These TCRs come from an adult woman who had mild COVID-19 (a few samples of this study predate the infection). Cell type and time point are not known. Both conserved end residues are part of each CDR3. A D gene is named only where the DNA matches it firmly. The size of a clone is reported for some rows only, either as once, few or many, or as a class for expanded clones.

V gene	clone size	D gene	J gene	CDR3 protein	CDR3 DNA
TRBV12-3/TRBV12-4	.	.	TRBJ2-3	CASSFKVRTDTQYF	TGTGCCAGCAGTTTTAAGGTCAGGACAGATACGCAGTATTTT
TRBV20-1	few	TRBD2	TRBJ2-7	CSASLKPGLAGREQYF	TGCAGTGCTAGCCTAAAACCGGGACTAGCGGGACGCGAGCAGTACTTC
TRBV5-6	once	TRBD1	TRBJ1-1	CASSLPGQGWTEAFF	TGTGCCAGCAGCTTGCCAGGACAGGGGTGGACTGAAGCTTTCTTT
TRBV7-2	.	TRBD2	TRBJ2-1	CASSSRTSGRIRHLYNEQFF	TGTGCCAGCAGCTCCCGGACTAGCGGGAGGATCCGACATTTATACAATGAGCAGTTCTTC
TRBV11-3	few	.	TRBJ2-4	CASSPRSWQSGAKNIQYF	TGTGCCAGCAGCCCCCGATCTTGGCAATCGGGGGCCAAAAACATTCAGTACTTC
TRBV24-1	.	TRBD1	TRBJ2-2	CATSSDRGAGELFF	TGTGCCACCAGTTCAGACAGGGGAGCCGGGGAGCTGTTTTTT
TRBV5-5	.	.	TRBJ1-5	CASSWREQKNQPQHF	TGTGCCAGCAGCTGGAGGGAACAGAAGAATCAGCCCCAGCATTTT
TRBV5-1	many	TRBD1	TRBJ2-7	CASSQGQNTYEQYF	TGCGCCAGCAGCCAGGGACAGAATACCTACGAGCAGTACTTC
TRBV18	.	.	TRBJ2-2	CASSPIRDNLNTGELFF	TGTGCCAGCTCACCAATCCGGGACAACTTGAACACCGGGGAGCTGTTTTTT
TRBV18	.	.	TRBJ1-2	CASSPTSYGYTF	TGTGCCAGCTCACCCACCTCCTATGGCTACACCTTC
TRBV20-1	.	.	TRBJ2-6	CSARVSGANVLTF	TGCAGTGCTAGAGTATCTGGGGCCAACGTCCTGACTTTC
TRBV2	.	TRBD1	TRBJ2-2	CAIPDREGTGELFF	TGTGCCATCCCGGACAGGGAAGGGACCGGGGAGCTGTTTTTT
TRBV5-5	once	.	TRBJ1-1	CASSLAPGSGTEAFF	TGTGCCAGCAGCTTGGCCCCTGGGTCGGGCACTGAAGCTTTCTTT